The clone carrying this T cell receptor beta chain was counted a few times. The antigen is undetermined. The TCR beta cDNA libraries carried unique molecular identifiers. Once roughly 0.9 to 11 million T cells were used, 400,000 to 550,000 cDNA molecules resulted. TCRdb ran MiXCR on the PCR reads and lists one entry per CDR3 protein. This sample has over 700,000 distinct CDR3 sequences; about 27% occur once, and the top ten carry roughly 0.53%. V lost 5 bases to trimming and J lost 5 bases; unmatched junction nucleotides: 11. The CDR3 totals 15 residues. In germline, CDR1 is SGHTA, CDR2 FQGNSA. The data were taken from a study of post-analysis software for immune sequencing data. Looking at the study overall: Patients with relapsing-remitting, secondary progressive and progressive-relapsing multiple sclerosis courses were all represented.

Study-level findings and limits: Strong co-clustering by F measure linked samples that shared a preparation batch. Compared with controls, patients showed significantly lower normalized Chao1 diversity. Included in a set of roughly five TRBV segments more frequent in patients than controls were TRBV5-6, TRBV5-1 and TRBV20-1.

This chain connects TRBV7-2 to TRBJ2-5; 7 nucleotides agree with TRBD1. The specimen was blood. The sequence was collected from a girl between 5 and 17 years old with multiple sclerosis. The CDR3 sequence is CASSPRGTARETQYF. In DNA, the CDR3 is TGTGCCAGCAGCCCCCGTGGGACAGCCAGGGAGACCCAGTACTTC.